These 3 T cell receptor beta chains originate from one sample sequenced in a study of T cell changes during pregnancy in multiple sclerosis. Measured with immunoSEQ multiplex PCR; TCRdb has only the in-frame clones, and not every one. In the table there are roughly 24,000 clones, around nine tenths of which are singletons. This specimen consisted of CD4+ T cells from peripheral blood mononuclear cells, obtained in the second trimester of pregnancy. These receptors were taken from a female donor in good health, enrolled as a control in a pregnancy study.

The chain's CDR3 is CASSRSFRDSFSGNTIYF. The DNA for the CDR3 is TGTGCCAGCAGCCGGAGCTTCAGGGACAGCTTCTCTGGAAACACCATATATTTT. This chain uses TRBV7-2 with TRBJ1-3; 7 bases align to TRBD1. V was pared by 5 bases and J by 0 bases, with 13 bases of the junction left unmatched. This CDR3 comprises 18 residues. Per the germline V gene, CDR1 is SGHTA and CDR2 is FQGNSA.

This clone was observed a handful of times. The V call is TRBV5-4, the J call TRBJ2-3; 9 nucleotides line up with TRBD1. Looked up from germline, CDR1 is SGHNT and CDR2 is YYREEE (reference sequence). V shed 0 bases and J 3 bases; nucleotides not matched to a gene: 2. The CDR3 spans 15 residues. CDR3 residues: CASSLDRGLTDTQYF. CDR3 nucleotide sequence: TGTGCCAGCAGCTTGGACAGGGGGCTGACAGATACGCAGTATTTT.

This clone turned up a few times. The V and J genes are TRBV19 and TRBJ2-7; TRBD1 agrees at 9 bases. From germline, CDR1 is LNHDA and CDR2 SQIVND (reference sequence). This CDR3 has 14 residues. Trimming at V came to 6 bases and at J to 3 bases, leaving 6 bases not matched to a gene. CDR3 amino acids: CASRSRQGVYEQYF. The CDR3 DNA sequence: TGTGCCAGTAGGAGCCGACAGGGGGTCTACGAGCAGTACTTC.